This TCR beta chain derives from a study of OX40 agonist ivuxolimab in advanced cancers. Only in-frame clones appear in the TCRdb table, and some are missing; sequencing was by immunoSEQ multiplex PCR. The data show 50,000 to 70,000 clones, about 85% seen once. Between the trimmed V and J ends, which lost 6 bases and 5 bases, there was a span of 14 bases. The CDR3 is 14 amino acids. The germline V gene has CDR1 MNHNS and CDR2 SASEGT. The sequenced sample was CD4+ or CD8+ T cells sorted from blood, obtained in a trial of the OX40 agonist ivuxolimab. This rearrangement joins TRBV6-1 to TRBJ2-1; tentative D call: TRBD1 (6 bases). This clonotype was sampled from an adult with an advanced solid tumor such as melanoma, head and neck, liver or kidney cancer. CDR3 nucleotide sequence: TGTGCCAGCAGCCGAACAGGGATAGACAATGAGCAGTTCTTC. This encodes CASSRTGIDNEQFF.